The present TCR beta chain was sequenced within a study of Ad26.COV2.S vaccination and SARS-CoV-2 variants. Sequencing used immunoSEQ multiplex PCR; TCRdb keeps in-frame clones, though not all of them. The table shows some 480,000 clones, with around nine tenths occurring only once. Trimming pared 10 bases from V and 3 bases from J, leaving 16 bases between. CDR1 and CDR2 (germline): ENHRY, SYGVKD. The CDR3 has 14 residues. As to treatment: about 20 received Ad26.COV2.S at low or high dose, single or two shots; roughly five received placebo; per-sample allocation not given. Collection of the samples took place on day 63 after the first injection of vaccine or placebo.

The chain carries TRBV10-3 and TRBJ2-1; the D gene is possibly TRBD2 (6 bases). The source is a person between 18 and 60 years old who received the Ad26.COV2.S COVID-19 vaccine or a placebo. The sequencing used peripheral blood, collected in a trial of Ad26.COV2.S vaccine versus placebo. CDR3 DNA sequence: TGTGCCACCCAGGCAGGCGGGAACTACAATGAGCAGTTCTTC. Amino acids: CATQAGGNYNEQFF.